This TCR beta chain was recorded in a study of cytomegalovirus exposure and HLA in healthy donors. As for the study in general: Assignment to the Caucasian-associated ancestry cluster applied to more than 75% of the approximately 420 genotyped donors.

The study ran its PCR with 60 Vbeta and 13 Jbeta primers. Measured with immunoSEQ multiplex PCR; TCRdb has only the in-frame clones, and not every one. The sample has roughly 140,000 clones, 60% to 80% seen once. Germline V gene data show CDR1 as LNHNV and CDR2 as YYDKDF (reference sequence). V lost 5 bases and J lost 8; bases outside the gene matches: 10. The CDR3 is 15 amino acids. This clone has only a few counts. The sequence derives from a woman aged 45-65 years in good health and CMV-seronegative. This rearrangement joins TRBV15 to TRBJ1-4, with 8 bases aligning to TRBD1. Sequences were obtained from PBMCs. CDR3 residues: CATSDRTGWQEKLFF. DNA of the CDR3: TGTGCCACCAGCGATAGGACAGGGTGGCAAGAAAAACTGTTTTTT.